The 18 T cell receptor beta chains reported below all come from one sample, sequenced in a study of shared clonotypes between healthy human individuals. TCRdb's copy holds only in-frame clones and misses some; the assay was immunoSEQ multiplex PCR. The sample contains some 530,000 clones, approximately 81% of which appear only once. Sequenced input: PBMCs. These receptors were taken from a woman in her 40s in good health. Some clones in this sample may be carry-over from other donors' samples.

The CDR3 protein is CAWITGQGGKAFF. CDR3 in DNA: TGTGCCTGGATAACGGGACAGGGAGGGAAAGCTTTCTTT. The chain links TRBV30 to TRBJ1-1; 9 bases match TRBD1. V gave up 4 bases and J gave up 9 bases; unmatched junction bases: 9. Germline-derived CDR1 and CDR2 are GTSNPN and SVGIG (reference sequence). This CDR3 comprises 13 residues.

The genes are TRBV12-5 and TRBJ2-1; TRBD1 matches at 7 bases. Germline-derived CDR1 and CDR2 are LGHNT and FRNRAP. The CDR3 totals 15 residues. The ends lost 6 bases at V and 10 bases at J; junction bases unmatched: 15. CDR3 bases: TGTGCTAGTGGCAAATTACAGGGGACAAACATGGAGCAGTTCTTC. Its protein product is CASGKLQGTNMEQFF.

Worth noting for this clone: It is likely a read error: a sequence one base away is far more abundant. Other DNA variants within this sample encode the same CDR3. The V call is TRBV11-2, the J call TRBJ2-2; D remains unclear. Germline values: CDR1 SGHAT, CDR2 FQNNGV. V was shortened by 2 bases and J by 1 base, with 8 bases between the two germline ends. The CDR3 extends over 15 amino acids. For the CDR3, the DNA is TGTGCCAGCAGCTTATTGACGGGGAACACCGGGGAGCTGTTTTTT. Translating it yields CASSLLTGNTGELFF.

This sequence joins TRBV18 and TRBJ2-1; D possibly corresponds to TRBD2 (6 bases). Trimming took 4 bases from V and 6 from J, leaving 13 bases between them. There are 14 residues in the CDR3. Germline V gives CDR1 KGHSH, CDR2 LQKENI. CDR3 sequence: CASSLNDGGNEQFF. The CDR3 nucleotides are TGTGCCAGCTCACTAAACGACGGGGGCAATGAGCAGTTCTTC.

The CDR3 sequence is CASSEKHTGRGAFF. CDR3 bases: TGTGCCAGCAGTGAGAAACACACCGGACGAGGAGCTTTCTTT. The chain is built from TRBV2 and TRBJ1-1; D remains ambiguous. Germline loops: CDR1 SNHLY, CDR2 FYNNEI. The CDR3 runs 14 residues. V gave up 3 bases and J gave up 10 bases, with 18 bases separating them.

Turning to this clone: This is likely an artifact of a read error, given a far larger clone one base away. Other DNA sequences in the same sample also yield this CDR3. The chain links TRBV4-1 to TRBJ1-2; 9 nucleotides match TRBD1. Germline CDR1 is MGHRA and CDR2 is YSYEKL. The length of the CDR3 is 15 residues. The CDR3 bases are TGCGCCAGCAGCCTCCGGACAGGGGATAACTATGGCTATACCTTC. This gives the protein CASSLRTGDNYGYTF.

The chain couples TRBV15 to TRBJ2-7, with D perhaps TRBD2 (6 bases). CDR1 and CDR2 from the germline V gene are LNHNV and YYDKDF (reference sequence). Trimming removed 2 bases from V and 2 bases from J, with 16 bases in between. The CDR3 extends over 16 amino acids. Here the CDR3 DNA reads TGTGCCACCAGCAGATACCATGGGGGAGGAACCTACGAGCAGTACTTC. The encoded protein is CATSRYHGGGTYEQYF.

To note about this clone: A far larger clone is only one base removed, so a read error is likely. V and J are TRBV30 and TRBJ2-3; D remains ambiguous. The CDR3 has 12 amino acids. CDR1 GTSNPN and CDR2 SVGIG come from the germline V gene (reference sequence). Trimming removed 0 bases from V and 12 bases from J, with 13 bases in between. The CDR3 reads CAWSVASDIQYF. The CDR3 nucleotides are TGTGCCTGGAGTGTGGCCTCAGATATACAGTATTTT.

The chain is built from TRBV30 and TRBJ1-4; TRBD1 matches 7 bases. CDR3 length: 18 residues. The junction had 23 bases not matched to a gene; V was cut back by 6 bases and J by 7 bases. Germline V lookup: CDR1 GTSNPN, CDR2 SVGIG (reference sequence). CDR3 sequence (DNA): TGTGCCTGCCTCCCGGGTGACAGGGACCCTAAAGGCGGTGAAAAACTGTTTTTT. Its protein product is CACLPGDRDPKGGEKLFF.

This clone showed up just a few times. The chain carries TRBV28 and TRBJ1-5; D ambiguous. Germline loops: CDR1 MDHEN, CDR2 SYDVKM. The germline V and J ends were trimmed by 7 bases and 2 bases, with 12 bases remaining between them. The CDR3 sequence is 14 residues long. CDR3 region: CASKPQLGNQPQHF. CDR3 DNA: TGTGCCAGCAAGCCACAATTGGGCAATCAGCCCCAGCATTTT.

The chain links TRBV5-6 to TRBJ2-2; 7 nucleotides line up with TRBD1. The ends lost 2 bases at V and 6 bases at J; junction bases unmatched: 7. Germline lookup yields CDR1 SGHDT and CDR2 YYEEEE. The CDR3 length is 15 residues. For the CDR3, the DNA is TGTGCCAGCAGCTTCCTTGGCCAGGGGGCCGGGGAGCTGTTTTTT. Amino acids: CASSFLGQGAGELFF. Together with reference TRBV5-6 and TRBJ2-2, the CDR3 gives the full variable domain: DAGVTQSPTHLIKTRGQQVTLRCSPKSGHDTVSWYQQALGQGPQFIFQYYEEEERQRGNFPDRFSGHQFPNYSSELNVNALLLGDSALYLCASSFLGQGAGELFFGEGSRLTVL.

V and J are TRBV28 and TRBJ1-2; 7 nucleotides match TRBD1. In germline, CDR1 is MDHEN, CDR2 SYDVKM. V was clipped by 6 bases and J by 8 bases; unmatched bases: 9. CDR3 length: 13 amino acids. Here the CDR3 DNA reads TGTGCCAGCAGGACAACAGGGGTAGGCGGCTACACCTTC. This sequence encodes CASRTTGVGGYTF.

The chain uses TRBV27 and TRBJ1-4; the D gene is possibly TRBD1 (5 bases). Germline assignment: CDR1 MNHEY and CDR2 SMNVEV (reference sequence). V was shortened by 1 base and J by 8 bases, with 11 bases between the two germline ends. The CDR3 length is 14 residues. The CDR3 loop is CASSLFGAGEKLFF. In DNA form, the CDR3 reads TGTGCCAGCAGTTTATTCGGGGCAGGGGAAAAACTGTTTTTT. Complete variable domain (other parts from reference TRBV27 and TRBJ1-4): EAQVTQNPRYLITVTGKKLTVTCSQNMNHEYMSWYRQDPGLGLRQIYYSMNVEVTDKGDVPEGYKVSRKEKRNFPLILESPSPNQTSLYFCASSLFGAGEKLFFGSGTQLSVL.

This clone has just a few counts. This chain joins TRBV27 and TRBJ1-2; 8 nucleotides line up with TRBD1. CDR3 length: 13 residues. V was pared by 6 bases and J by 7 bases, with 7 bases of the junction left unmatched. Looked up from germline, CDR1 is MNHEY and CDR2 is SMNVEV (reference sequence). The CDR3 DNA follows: TGTGCCAGCAGACCACAGGGGGGTGGTGGCTACACCTTC. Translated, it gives CASRPQGGGGYTF.

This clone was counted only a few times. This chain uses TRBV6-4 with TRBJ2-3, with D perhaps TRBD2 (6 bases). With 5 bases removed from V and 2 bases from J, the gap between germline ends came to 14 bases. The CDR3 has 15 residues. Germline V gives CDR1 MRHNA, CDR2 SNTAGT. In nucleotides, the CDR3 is TGTGCCAGCAGTCCCGGGGCTAGCGACACAGATACGCAGTATTTT. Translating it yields CASSPGASDTDTQYF.

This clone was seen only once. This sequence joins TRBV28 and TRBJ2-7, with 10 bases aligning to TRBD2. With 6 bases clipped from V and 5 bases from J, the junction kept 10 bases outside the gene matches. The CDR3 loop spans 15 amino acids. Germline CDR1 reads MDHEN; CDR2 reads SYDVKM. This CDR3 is CASSRPASGSNEQYF. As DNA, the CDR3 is TGTGCCAGCAGCCGCCCGGCTAGCGGGAGCAACGAGCAGTACTTC.

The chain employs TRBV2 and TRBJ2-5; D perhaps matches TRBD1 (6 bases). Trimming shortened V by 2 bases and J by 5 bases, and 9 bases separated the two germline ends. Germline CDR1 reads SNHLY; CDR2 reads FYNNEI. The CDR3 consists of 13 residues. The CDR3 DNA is TGTGCCAGCAGTGAAAGGCAGGGGGAGACCCAGTACTTC. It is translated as CASSERQGETQYF.

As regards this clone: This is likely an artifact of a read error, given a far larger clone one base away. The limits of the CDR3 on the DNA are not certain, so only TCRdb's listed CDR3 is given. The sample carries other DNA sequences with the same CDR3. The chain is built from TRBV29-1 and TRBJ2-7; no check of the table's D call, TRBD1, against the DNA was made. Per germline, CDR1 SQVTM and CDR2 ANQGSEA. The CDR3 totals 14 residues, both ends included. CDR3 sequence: CSVGQGNMYYEQYF.